A single sample is the source of the 3 T cell receptor beta chains below, sequenced in a study of blood T cell repertoires in COVID-19. TCRdb's copy holds only in-frame clones and misses some; the assay was immunoSEQ multiplex PCR. The sample lists 70,000 or so clones; over 80% were seen once. Sequencing input: peripheral blood. The receptor source for this set is a man aged 50 or older with COVID-19, enrolled during active disease.

This clone was observed a few times. The gene calls are TRBV7-3 and TRBJ2-3, with 7 nucleotides matching TRBD2. Germline V gives CDR1 SGHTA, CDR2 FQGTGA. The CDR3 contains 15 residues. The V and J ends lost 5 bases and 2 bases, in that order; junction bases with no gene match: 7. CDR3 loop: CASSHSGLNTDTQYF. In DNA form, the CDR3 reads TGTGCCAGCAGCCATAGCGGGCTCAACACAGATACGCAGTATTTT.

CDR3 sequence: CASSSGAVSGSKTQYF. Here the CDR3 DNA reads TGTGCCAGCAGTTCCGGAGCCGTTAGCGGGAGTAAGACCCAGTACTTC. The chain employs TRBV28 and TRBJ2-5; 9 nucleotides match TRBD2. The CDR3 length is 16 residues. Germline V gene lookup returns CDR1 MDHEN and CDR2 SYDVKM. With V trimmed by 4 bases and J by 6 bases, 12 bases remained unmatched.

The chain combines TRBV7-9 with TRBJ1-1; D is perhaps TRBD1 (6 bases). Germline CDR1 is SEHNR and CDR2 is FQNEAQ (reference sequence). The ends were cut back, 4 bases at V and 11 bases at J, with 14 bases in the middle. This CDR3 contains 12 residues. CDR3 in amino acids: CASSSGQSMAFF. The CDR3 coding sequence is TGTGCCAGCAGCTCCGGACAGTCCATGGCTTTCTTT. Drawing the rest from reference TRBV7-9 and TRBJ1-1, the complete variable domain is DTGVSQNPRHKITKRGQNVTFRCDPISEHNRLYWYRQTLGQGPEFLTYFQNEAQLEKSRLLSDRFSAERPKGSFSTLEIQRTEQGDSAMYLCASSSGQSMAFFGQGTRLTVV.